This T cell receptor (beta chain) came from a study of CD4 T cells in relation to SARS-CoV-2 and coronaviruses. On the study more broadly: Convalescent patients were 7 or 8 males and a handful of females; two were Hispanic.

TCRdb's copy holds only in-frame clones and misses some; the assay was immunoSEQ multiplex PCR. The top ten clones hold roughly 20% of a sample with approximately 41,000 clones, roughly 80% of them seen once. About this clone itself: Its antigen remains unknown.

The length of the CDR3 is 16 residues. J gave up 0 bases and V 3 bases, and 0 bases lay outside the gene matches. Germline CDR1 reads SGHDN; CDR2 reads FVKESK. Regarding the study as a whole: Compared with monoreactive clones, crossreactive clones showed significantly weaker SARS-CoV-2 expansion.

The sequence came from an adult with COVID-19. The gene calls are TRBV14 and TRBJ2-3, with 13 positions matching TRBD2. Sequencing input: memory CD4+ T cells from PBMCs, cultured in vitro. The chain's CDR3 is CASSQTSGRSTDTQYF. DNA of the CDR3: TGTGCCAGCAGCCAGACTAGCGGGAGGAGCACAGATACGCAGTATTTT.